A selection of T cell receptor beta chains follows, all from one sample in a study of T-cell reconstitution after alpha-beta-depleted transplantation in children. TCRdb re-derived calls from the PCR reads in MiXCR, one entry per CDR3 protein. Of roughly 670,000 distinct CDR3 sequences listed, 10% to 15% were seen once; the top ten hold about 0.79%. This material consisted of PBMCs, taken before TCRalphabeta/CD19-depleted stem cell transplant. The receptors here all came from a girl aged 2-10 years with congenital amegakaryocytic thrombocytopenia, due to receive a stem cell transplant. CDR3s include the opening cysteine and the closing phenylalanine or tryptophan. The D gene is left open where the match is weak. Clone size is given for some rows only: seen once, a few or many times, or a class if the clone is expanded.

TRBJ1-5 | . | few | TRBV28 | CASRPVGARAHQPQHF | TGTGCCAGCAGACCTGTGGGGGCCAGGGCGCATCAGCCCCAGCATTTT
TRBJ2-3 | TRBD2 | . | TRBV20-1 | CSARPWGTSGTDTQYF | TGCAGTGCTAGGCCTTGGGGGACTAGCGGCACAGATACGCAGTATTTT
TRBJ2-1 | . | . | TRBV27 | CASRLEGIGEQFF | TGTGCCAGCAGGTTGGAAGGGATTGGTGAGCAGTTCTTC
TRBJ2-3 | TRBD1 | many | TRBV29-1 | CSADRMTDTQYF | TGCAGCGCGGACAGGATGACAGATACGCAGTATTTT
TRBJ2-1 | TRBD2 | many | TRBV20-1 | CSARGVSGMDEQFF | TGCAGTGCTAGAGGAGTTAGCGGGATGGATGAGCAGTTCTTC
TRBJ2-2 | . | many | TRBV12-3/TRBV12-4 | CASSLGYGELFF | TGTGCCAGCAGTTTAGGATACGGGGAGCTGTTTTTT
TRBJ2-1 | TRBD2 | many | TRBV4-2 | CASSPVRAGGNNEQFF | TGTGCCAGCAGCCCCGTTCGAGCGGGGGGAAACAATGAGCAGTTCTTC
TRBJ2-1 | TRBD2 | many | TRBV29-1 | CSADNSGSYEQFF | TGCAGCGCTGACAATAGCGGGAGCTATGAGCAGTTCTTC
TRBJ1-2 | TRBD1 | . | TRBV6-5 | CASRLQGAEGYTF | TGTGCCAGCAGATTACAGGGGGCGGAAGGCTACACCTTC
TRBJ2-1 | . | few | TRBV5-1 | CASSLGQGLDNEQFF | TGCGCCAGCAGCCTAGGACAGGGACTAGACAATGAGCAGTTCTTC
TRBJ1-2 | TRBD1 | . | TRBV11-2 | CASSSLDRGLNYGYTF | TGTGCCAGCAGCTCCTTAGACAGGGGTTTAAACTATGGCTACACCTTC
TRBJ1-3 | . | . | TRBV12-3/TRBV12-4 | CASSRGAGAGNTIYF | TGTGCCAGCAGCCGAGGGGCCGGCGCTGGAAACACCATATATTTT
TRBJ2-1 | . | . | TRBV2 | CASTGEDPGPRHYNEQFF | TGTGCCAGCACGGGGGAGGACCCGGGACCTCGGCATTACAATGAGCAGTTCTTC
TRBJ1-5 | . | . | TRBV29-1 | CSAATGRGGQPQHF | TGCAGCGCAGCAACAGGGCGGGGTGGTCAGCCCCAGCATTTT
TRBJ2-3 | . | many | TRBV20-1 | CSAQGRQTGDTQYF | TGCAGTGCTCAGGGGAGACAAACTGGAGATACGCAGTATTTT
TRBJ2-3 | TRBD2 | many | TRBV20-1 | CSARARGSNEDTQYF | TGCAGTGCTAGAGCCCGCGGGAGTAATGAAGATACGCAGTATTTT
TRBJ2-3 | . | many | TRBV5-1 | CASSLAQLADTQYF | TGCGCCAGCAGCTTGGCCCAACTAGCAGATACGCAGTATTTT
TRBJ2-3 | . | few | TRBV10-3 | CAISGGPSTDTQYF | TGTGCCATCAGTGGGGGACCTAGCACAGATACGCAGTATTTT
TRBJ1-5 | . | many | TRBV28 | CASSPGARNQPQHF | TGTGCCAGCAGTCCGGGGGCGAGGAATCAGCCCCAGCATTTT
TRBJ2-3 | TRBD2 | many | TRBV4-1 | CASSQEILLAYGPTDTQYF | TGCGCCAGCAGCCAAGAAATCCTACTAGCGTACGGGCCCACCGATACGCAGTATTTT
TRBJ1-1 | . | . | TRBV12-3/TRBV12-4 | CASSYAGIAEAFF | TGTGCCAGCAGTTACGCAGGGATCGCTGAAGCTTTCTTT
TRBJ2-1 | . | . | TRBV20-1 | CSARGPAGPYNEQFF | TGCAGTGCTAGAGGCCCAGCGGGCCCATACAATGAGCAGTTCTTC